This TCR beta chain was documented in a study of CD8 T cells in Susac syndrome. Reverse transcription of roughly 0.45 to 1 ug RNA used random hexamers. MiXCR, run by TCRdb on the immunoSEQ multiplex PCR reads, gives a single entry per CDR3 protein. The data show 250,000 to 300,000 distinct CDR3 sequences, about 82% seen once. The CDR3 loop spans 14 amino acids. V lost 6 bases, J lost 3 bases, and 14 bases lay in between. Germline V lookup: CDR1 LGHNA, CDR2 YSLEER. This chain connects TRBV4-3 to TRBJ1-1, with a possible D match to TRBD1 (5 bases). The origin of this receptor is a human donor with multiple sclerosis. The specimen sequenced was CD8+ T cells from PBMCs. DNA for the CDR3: TGCGCCAGCAGGGCGGACTGGGGGGACACTGAAGCTTTCTTT. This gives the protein CASRADWGDTEAFF.